This TCR beta chain was sequenced in a study of T-cell memory formation after mild COVID-19. On the study more broadly: TCR clusters mostly belonged to single donors.

Libraries for TCRalpha and TCRbeta carried sample barcodes and unique molecular identifiers via 5'RACE. A single record per CDR3 protein comes from TCRdb applying MiXCR to the 5' RACE reads. The repertoire holds under 250,000 distinct CDR3 sequences, with 15% as singletons. Germline V lookup: CDR1 LNHNV, CDR2 YYDKDF (reference sequence). This CDR3 is built from 13 residues. There are a few counts of this clonotype. The antigen is not known. At one end the junction does not follow the germline gene, possibly because of a read error. Study-wide results and limits: Pre-infection memory contained some responding clones, which suggested that cross-reactive memory had joined. Whereas later expanders leaned CD4+, clones contracting day 15 to 85 showed a balanced CD4/CD8 makeup.

J is TRBJ1-1 and V is TRBV15; D is ambiguous. This sequence was found in an adult woman who had mild COVID-19 (a few samples of this study predate the infection). Cell type and time point are not known. The source material was PBMCs or a T cell subset sorted from them (not recorded which). CDR3 residues: CATNDMGNTEALF. In nucleotides, the CDR3 is TGTGCCACCAATGACATGGGGAACACTGAAGCTCTCTTT.